Below are 9 T cell receptor beta chains sequenced from a single sample in a study of human T cells and chemical hapten exposure. TCRdb fed the RACE reads into MiXCR, producing one record per CDR3 protein. This table holds roughly 260,000 distinct CDR3 sequences, about 8.6% found once. Time point specified: pre-sensitization, week 0. Treatment meaning: therapeutic diphenylcyclopropenone sensitization with weekly scalp DPC. This sample comprised whole blood, obtained in connection with sensitization to the hapten diphenylcyclopropenone (DPC). The receptor source for this set is a middle-aged woman with alopecia areata. Some clones in this sample may be carry-over from other donors' samples.

This chain's CDR3 is CASSLDTGGNEQYF. CDR3 DNA: TGTGCCAGCAGCTTAGATACAGGGGGGAACGAGCAGTACTTC. The chain employs TRBV7-9 and TRBJ2-7; 8 bases are a match to TRBD1. The CDR3 is 14 residues long. Germline V CDR1 and CDR2: SEHNR, FQNEAQ (reference sequence). J was trimmed by 5 bases and V by 1 base; bases with no gene match: 4. Variable domain in full (rest from reference TRBV7-9 and TRBJ2-7): DTGVSQNPRHKITKRGQNVTFRCDPISEHNRLYWYRQTLGQGPEFLTYFQNEAQLEKSRLLSDRFSAERPKGSFSTLEIQRTEQGDSAMYLCASSLDTGGNEQYFGPGTRLTVT.

Only a few counts were recorded for this clonotype. The V call is TRBV6-2 or TRBV6-3, the J call TRBJ2-3; possibly TRBD1 or TRBD2 for D (5 bases each). CDR3 length: 17 amino acids. Trimming cost V 7 bases and J 0 bases, with 20 bases left between them. Germline lookup yields CDR1 MNHEY and CDR2 SVGEGT. The DNA of the CDR3 is TGTGCCAGCACCGAATCCCCGGGGCTCGTCAGCACAGATACGCAGTATTTT. Translation gives CASTESPGLVSTDTQYF.

This chain joins TRBV7-9 and TRBJ1-5, with D perhaps TRBD1 (5 bases). Germline CDR1 is SEHNR and CDR2 is FQNEAQ (reference sequence). There are 13 residues in the CDR3. V shed 4 bases and J shed 6 bases, with 10 bases lying between them. The CDR3 is CASSSGTAQPQHF. In nucleotides, the CDR3 is TGTGCCAGCAGCTCAGGGACTGCTCAGCCCCAGCATTTT.

This clonotype was observed many times. V and J are TRBV7-2 and TRBJ1-4; 7 bases align to TRBD1. The CDR3 is 14 residues long. V lost 5 bases to trimming and J lost 8 bases; unmatched junction nucleotides: 8. Germline CDR1 and CDR2: SGHTA and FQGNSA. The DNA for the CDR3 is TGTGCCAGCAGCGGCAGGGGGTTTGGGGAAAAACTGTTTTTT. It translates to CASSGRGFGEKLFF. Full variable domain (outside the CDR3, taken from reference TRBV7-2 and TRBJ1-4): GAGVSQSPSNKVTEKGKDVELRCDPISGHTALYWYRQSLGQGLEFLIYFQGNSAPDKSGLPSDRFSAERTGGSVSTLTIQRTQQEDSAVYLCASSGRGFGEKLFFGSGTQLSVL.

At least ten counts were recorded for this clonotype. The chain joins TRBV6-1 to TRBJ2-3; 8 nucleotides align to TRBD2. Trimming at V came to 6 bases and at J to 2 bases, leaving 1 base not matched to a gene. This CDR3 contains 13 residues. Germline V gene data show CDR1 as MNHNS and CDR2 as SASEGT. As DNA, the CDR3 is TGTGCCAGCAGGACTAGCGACACAGATACGCAGTATTTT. Its protein is CASRTSDTDTQYF.

The chain carries TRBV28 and TRBJ2-5; D gene ambiguous. V was clipped by 2 bases and J by 5 bases, with 12 bases between them. This CDR3 has 14 residues. In germline, CDR1 is MDHEN, CDR2 SYDVKM. The CDR3: CASSLSASRETQYF. The DNA of the CDR3 is TGTGCCAGCAGTTTAAGCGCCTCCCGGGAGACCCAGTACTTC. Using reference TRBV28 and TRBJ2-5 for the parts outside the CDR3, the full variable domain is DVKVTQSSRYLVKRTGEKVFLECVQDMDHENMFWYRQDPGLGLRLIYFSYDVKMKEKGDIPEGYSVSREKKERFSLILESASTNQTSMYLCASSLSASRETQYFGPGTRLLVL.

This chain joins TRBV24-1 and TRBJ1-4; D is perhaps TRBD1 (5 bases). CDR1 and CDR2 from the germline V gene are KGHDR and SFDVKD. Trimming cost V 4 bases and J 8 bases, with 7 bases left between them. This CDR3 is built from 12 residues. The CDR3 DNA reads as TGTGCCACCAGTGACGCAGGGGAAAAACTGTTTTTT. Translation gives CATSDAGEKLFF.

The chain recombines TRBV20-1 with TRBJ2-3, with 8 bases matching TRBD2. Germline lookup yields CDR1 DFQATT and CDR2 SNEGSKA (reference sequence). V was clipped by 2 bases and J by 2 bases; unmatched bases: 9. This CDR3 comprises 16 residues. The CDR3 is CSARRTGLGNTDTQYF. CDR3 sequence (DNA): TGCAGTGCTAGAAGAACGGGACTAGGCAACACAGATACGCAGTATTTT.

This sequence joins TRBV7-3 and TRBJ2-7, with unresolved D. CDR3 size: 14 residues. V was pared by 1 base and J by 2 bases, with 9 bases between. The germline V gene encodes CDR1 SGHTA and CDR2 FQGTGA. The CDR3 nucleotides read TGTGCCAGCAGCTTAAAGACCCGACCCTACGAGCAGTACTTC. It codes for CASSLKTRPYEQYF.